Detailed here is one TCR beta chain. Its target is not known. This sample is part of a study of cytomegalovirus exposure and HLA in healthy donors. A multiplex PCR was run with 60 Vbeta primers and 13 Jbeta primers. Here immunoSEQ multiplex PCR was the method, and the copy in TCRdb shows in-frame clones only, minus some. The sample carries roughly 230,000 clones, over 90% recorded once. Germline assignment: CDR1 SGHVS and CDR2 FQNEAQ. V was trimmed by 3 bases and J by 5 bases, leaving 11 bases between them. This CDR3 comprises 13 residues. General study points: Presence/absence analyses rested on an assumption that sequencing depth was roughly uniform across donors. In a later analysis, 17,000 or so TCR beta sequences were associated with HLA alleles at 0.05 false discovery rate. Cytomegalovirus status was reportedly diagnosed by the classifier with high specificity and sensitivity. The records held CMV serostatus as the only immune exposure information.

This receptor was obtained from a girl aged 2-10 years in good health and CMV-seronegative. Sequenced: PBMCs. The chain joins TRBV7-8 to TRBJ2-7; D is unresolved. CDR3 bases: TGTGCCAGCAGCTTTACTCCTCTCCACGAGCAGTACTTC. Translated, it gives CASSFTPLHEQYF.